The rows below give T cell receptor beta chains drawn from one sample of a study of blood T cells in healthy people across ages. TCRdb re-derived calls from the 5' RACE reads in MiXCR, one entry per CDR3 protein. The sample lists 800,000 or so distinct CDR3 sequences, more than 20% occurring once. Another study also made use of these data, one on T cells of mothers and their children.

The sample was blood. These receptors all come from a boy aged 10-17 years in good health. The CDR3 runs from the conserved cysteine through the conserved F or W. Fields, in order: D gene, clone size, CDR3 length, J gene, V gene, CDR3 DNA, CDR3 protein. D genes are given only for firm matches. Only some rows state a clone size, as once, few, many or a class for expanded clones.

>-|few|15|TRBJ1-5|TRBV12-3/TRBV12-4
TGTGCCAGCAGTTTTAGAGGGGCCAACAATCAGCCCCAGCATTTT
CASSFRGANNQPQHF
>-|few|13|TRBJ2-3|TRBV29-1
TGCAGCGTTGATACCCCCGGAGCAGATACGCAGTATTTT
CSVDTPGADTQYF
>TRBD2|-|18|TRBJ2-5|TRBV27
TGTGCCAGCAGTCCCGGACCTACTAGCGGGAGGGCCCCAGAGACCCAGTACTTC
CASSPGPTSGRAPETQYF
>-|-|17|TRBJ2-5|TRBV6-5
TGTGCCAGCAGTTACGGGTTGGCGGCCGGGGACCCAGAGACCCAGTACTTC
CASSYGLAAGDPETQYF
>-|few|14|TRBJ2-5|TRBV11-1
TGTGCCAGCAGCTTCCAGGGGACCCAAGAGACCCAGTACTTC
CASSFQGTQETQYF
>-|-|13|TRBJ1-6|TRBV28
TGTGCCAGCAGTTGGAGGGAAAATTCACCCCTCCACTTT
CASSWRENSPLHF
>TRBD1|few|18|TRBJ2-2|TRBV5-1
TGCGCCAGCAGCTTGGCCTCCGGACAGGGGGTTGGCACCGGGGAGCTGTTTTTT
CASSLASGQGVGTGELFF
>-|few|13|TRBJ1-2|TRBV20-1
TGCAGTGCTGCTCAGGGACCCAACTATGGCTACACCTTC
CSAAQGPNYGYTF
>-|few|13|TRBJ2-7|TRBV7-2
TGTGCCAGCAGCGGATCCGGGAGCGGGGAGCAGTACTTC
CASSGSGSGEQYF
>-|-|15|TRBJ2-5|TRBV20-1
TGCAGTGCTAGAGATTTAACGGGGGGCTGGGAGACCCAGTACTTC
CSARDLTGGWETQYF
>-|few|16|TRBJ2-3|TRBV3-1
TGTGCCAGCAGCCTCTCGGGGCTAGCAAACACAGATACGCAGTATTTT
CASSLSGLANTDTQYF
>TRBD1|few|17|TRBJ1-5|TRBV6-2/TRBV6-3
TGTGCCAGCAAGGGCCCCGGGGGACAGATTTTTAATCAGCCCCAGCATTTT
CASKGPGGQIFNQPQHF
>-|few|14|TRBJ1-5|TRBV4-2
TGTGCCAGCAGCTCTGTGCGGAACAATCAGCCCCAGCATTTT
CASSSVRNNQPQHF
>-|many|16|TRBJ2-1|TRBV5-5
TGTGCCAGCAGCTCCGTGACACCCGGCGGGTACAATGAGCAGTTCTTC
CASSSVTPGGYNEQFF
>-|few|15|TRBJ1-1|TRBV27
TGTGCCAGCAATTCCCTTGGGGGACGCGCCACTGAAGCTTTCTTT
CASNSLGGRATEAFF
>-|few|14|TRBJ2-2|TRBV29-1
TGCAGCGTTGTTAAGGGAGATAGTACCGGGGAGCTGTTTTTT
CSVVKGDSTGELFF
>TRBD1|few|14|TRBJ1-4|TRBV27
TGTGCCAGCAGTTTCAGGGGGGGATATGAAAAACTGTTTTTT
CASSFRGGYEKLFF
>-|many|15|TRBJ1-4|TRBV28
TGTGCCAGCAGTTCCCACATAGGCTCGGTGGAGAAACTGTTTTTT
CASSSHIGSVEKLFF
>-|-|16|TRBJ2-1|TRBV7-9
TGTGCCAGCATCGGACAAGACCAGTATTCGTTAAATGAGCAGTTCTTC
CASIGQDQYSLNEQFF
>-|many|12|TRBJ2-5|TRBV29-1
TGCAGCGTTGCGGGGGCGCAAGAGACCCAGTACTTC
CSVAGAQETQYF
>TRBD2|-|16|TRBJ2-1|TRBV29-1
TGCAGCGCCCTCGGCGGCGGGAGACCTGACGGGAATGAGCAGTTCTTC
CSALGGGRPDGNEQFF
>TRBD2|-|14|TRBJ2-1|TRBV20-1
TGCAGTGTAGCCCTAGCGGGAATCTACAATGAGCAGTTCTTC
CSVALAGIYNEQFF
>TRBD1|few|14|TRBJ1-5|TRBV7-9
TGTGCCAGCAGCTTATCAGGGGGAAGTCAGCCCCAGCATTTT
CASSLSGGSQPQHF
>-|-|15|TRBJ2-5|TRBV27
TGTGCCAGCAGTAAGATCGGGGTCCCCCAAGAGACCCAGTACTTC
CASSKIGVPQETQYF
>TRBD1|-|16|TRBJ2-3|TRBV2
TGTGCCAGCAGCCATAGACAGGGGGCCCCGCCAGATACGCAGTATTTT
CASSHRQGAPPDTQYF
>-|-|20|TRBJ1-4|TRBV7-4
TGTGCCAGCAGCTTAGCCCTCTCGGGGCCCGCCAGGGCGGCTAATGAAAAACTGTTTTTT
CASSLALSGPARAANEKLFF
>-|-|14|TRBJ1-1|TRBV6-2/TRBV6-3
TGTGCCAGCAGTTGGGGCCGAATGAACACTGAAGCTTTCTTT
CASSWGRMNTEAFF
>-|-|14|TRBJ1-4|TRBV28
TGTGCCAGCAGTCCTAGTGGGGTGTGGGAAAAACTGTTTTTT
CASSPSGVWEKLFF